This is a list of T cell receptor beta chains from one sample in a study of blood T cell repertoires in COVID-19. Here immunoSEQ multiplex PCR was the method, and the copy in TCRdb shows in-frame clones only, minus some. The data contain about 210,000 clones, approximately 85% of them singletons. Sequencing used peripheral blood. The receptors shown here come from a man aged 45-60 years with COVID-19, enrolled during active disease. CDR3s include the opening cysteine and the closing phenylalanine or tryptophan. D genes are given only for firm matches. Size is stated for part of the rows, as once, few or many counts, or as a class when the clone is expanded.

v_call	clone_size	cdr3_length	d_call	j_call	cdr3_aa	cdr3_nt
TRBV5-1	NA	15	NA	TRBJ1-3	CASSSDGGAGNTIYF	TGCGCCAGCAGCTCGGACGGGGGTGCTGGAAACACCATATATTTT
TRBV7-8	few	14	NA	TRBJ2-1	CASSVGDTSNEQFF	TGTGCCAGCAGCGTCGGGGACACTTCTAATGAGCAGTTCTTC
TRBV5-4	NA	14	TRBD2	TRBJ2-1	CASSLRGDIQKQFF	TGTGCCAGCAGCCTGCGGGGGGATATCCAAAAGCAGTTCTTC
TRBV25-1	NA	12	NA	TRBJ1-2	CASSGVIYGYTF	TGTGCCAGCAGCGGGGTCATCTATGGCTACACCTTC
TRBV7-2	few	18	NA	TRBJ1-5	CASSLAPGRIYSNQPQHF	TGTGCCAGCAGCTTAGCTCCAGGGAGGATATATAGCAATCAGCCCCAGCATTTT
TRBV18	NA	13	NA	TRBJ2-5	CASSPTGLETQYF	TGTGCCAGCTCACCTACAGGGTTGGAGACCCAGTACTTC
TRBV7-9	NA	15	TRBD1	TRBJ1-4	CASSLPTGVNEKLFF	TGTGCCAGCAGCCTACCGACAGGGGTTAATGAAAAACTGTTTTTT
TRBV2	NA	13	NA	TRBJ2-3	CASSGDFTDTQYF	TGTGCCAGCAGCGGGGACTTCACAGATACGCAGTATTTT
TRBV4-2	once	13	NA	TRBJ1-4	CASSRNGNEKLFF	TGTGCCAGCAGCCGTAACGGGAATGAAAAACTGTTTTTT
TRBV27	NA	14	NA	TRBJ2-3	CASSWRATTDTQYF	TGTGCCAGCAGTTGGAGGGCCACCACAGATACGCAGTATTTT
TRBV11-2	NA	14	TRBD1	TRBJ1-3	CASNSNRGLDTIYF	TGTGCCAGCAATTCAAACAGGGGGCTAGACACCATATATTTT
TRBV14	NA	13	NA	TRBJ1-1	CASSRSGNTEAFF	TGTGCCAGCAGCCGTTCAGGGAACACTGAAGCTTTCTTT
TRBV6-5	NA	12	NA	TRBJ1-1	CASGHGNTEAFF	TGTGCCAGCGGACACGGGAACACTGAAGCTTTCTTT
TRBV9	once	15	TRBD1	TRBJ1-1	CASSVAGTANTEAFF	TGTGCCAGCAGCGTAGCCGGGACAGCGAACACTGAAGCTTTCTTT
TRBV7-9	NA	15	NA	TRBJ2-3	CASSPRRATPDTQYF	TGTGCCAGCAGCCCCAGGAGGGCCACCCCAGATACGCAGTATTTT
TRBV30	NA	13	NA	TRBJ1-5	CAWGSLPGQPQHF	TGTGCCTGGGGCTCCTTGCCCGGTCAGCCCCAGCATTTT
TRBV5-1	NA	12	NA	TRBJ2-5	CASSSFQETQYF	TGCGCCAGCAGCTCGTTCCAAGAGACCCAGTACTTC
TRBV5-6	NA	12	NA	TRBJ2-2	CASSFTAGELFF	TGTGCCAGCAGCTTCACGGCCGGGGAGCTGTTTTTT
TRBV7-3	NA	15	TRBD1	TRBJ2-7	CASSERTGGGYEQYF	TGTGCCAGCAGCGAAAGGACAGGGGGAGGCTACGAGCAGTACTTC
TRBV5-1	NA	16	TRBD1	TRBJ1-6	CASSPREGAGNSPLHF	TGCGCCAGCAGCCCCCGCGAGGGGGCGGGTAATTCACCCCTCCACTTT
TRBV19	once	18	TRBD1	TRBJ2-1	CASSIVGVRDRTLNEQFF	TGTGCCAGTAGTATAGTTGGGGTCCGGGACAGGACCCTGAATGAGCAGTTCTTC
TRBV6-1	NA	14	NA	TRBJ2-5	CASSEAIDGRGQYF	TGTGCCAGCAGTGAAGCTATTGACGGACGGGGCCAGTACTTC
TRBV28	few	14	TRBD1	TRBJ1-5	CASRTTGGGQPQHF	TGTGCCAGCAGGACGACAGGGGGCGGTCAGCCCCAGCATTTT
TRBV5-1	NA	17	NA	TRBJ1-1	CASSLFGSLGGGSEAFF	TGCGCCAGCAGCTTGTTTGGTTCGCTCGGCGGAGGTAGTGAAGCTTTCTTT
TRBV9	NA	16	TRBD2	TRBJ2-3	CASSIRLAGPTDTQYF	TGTGCCAGCAGCATACGACTAGCGGGGCCGACAGATACGCAGTATTTT
TRBV5-1	NA	15	TRBD1	TRBJ2-1	CASSRGQASGDEQFF	TGCGCCAGCAGCCGGGGACAGGCGTCGGGTGATGAGCAGTTCTTC
TRBV11-2	NA	14	TRBD1	TRBJ2-5	CASSYGTGEVAQYF	TGTGCCAGCAGCTATGGGACAGGGGAGGTGGCCCAGTACTTC
TRBV3-1/TRBV3-2	NA	16	NA	TRBJ1-2	CASSQGHLAPYYGYTF	TGTGCCAGCAGCCAAGGACATTTGGCACCGTACTATGGCTACACCTTC
TRBV28	NA	16	TRBD1	TRBJ1-5	CASSLQGDWGNQPQHF	TGTGCCAGCAGTCTCCAGGGGGATTGGGGCAATCAGCCCCAGCATTTT
TRBV10-3	NA	12	NA	TRBJ1-1	CAISGRNTEAFF	TGTGCCATCAGTGGGAGGAACACTGAAGCTTTCTTT
TRBV18	NA	18	TRBD2	TRBJ2-3	CASSPSAALAGITDTQYF	TGTGCCAGCTCACCAAGCGCCGCACTAGCGGGGATCACAGATACGCAGTATTTT
TRBV5-1	NA	18	TRBD2	TRBJ2-1	CASSLEPTGASGNNEQFF	TGCGCCAGCAGCTTGGAACCGACTGGGGCTAGCGGAAACAATGAGCAGTTCTTC
TRBV11-2	NA	14	TRBD1	TRBJ1-1	CASSSRDRRTEAFF	TGTGCCAGCAGCTCCCGGGACAGGAGGACTGAAGCTTTCTTT
TRBV3-1/TRBV3-2	NA	14	TRBD2	TRBJ2-7	CASSQDRRLAGQYF	TGTGCCAGCAGCCAAGATAGGAGACTAGCGGGACAGTACTTC
TRBV4-1	NA	18	NA	TRBJ1-6	CASSQDGIQGGWNSPLHF	TGCGCCAGCAGCCAAGATGGAATCCAGGGAGGTTGGAATTCACCCCTCCACTTT
TRBV6-2/TRBV6-3	NA	14	NA	TRBJ1-5	CASSPRQYYQPQHF	TGTGCCAGCAGTCCAAGACAGTATTATCAGCCCCAGCATTTT
TRBV5-1	NA	14	NA	TRBJ1-3	CASSPSLSGNTIYF	TGCGCCAGCAGCCCGTCCCTCTCTGGAAACACCATATATTTT
TRBV9	NA	12	NA	TRBJ2-5	CASSLPRETQYF	TGTGCCAGCAGCCTTCCCCGAGAGACCCAGTACTTC
TRBV6-1	NA	15	NA	TRBJ1-3	CASSEMGAAGNTIYF	TGTGCCAGCAGTGAAATGGGGGCAGCTGGAAACACCATATATTTT
TRBV7-3	NA	14	NA	TRBJ1-6	CASSQEQGTSPLHF	TGTGCCAGCAGCCAGGAACAGGGCACTTCACCCCTCCACTTT
TRBV2	NA	15	TRBD1	TRBJ2-7	CASRPQGARSYEQYF	TGTGCCAGCAGACCCCAGGGGGCAAGGTCCTACGAGCAGTACTTC
TRBV12-2	NA	22	NA	TRBJ2-2	CASRLVACLLAGGPRDTGELFF	TGTGCAAGTCGCTTAGTCGCGTGCCTATTAGCGGGGGGGCCAAGGGACACCGGGGAGCTGTTTTTT
TRBV5-1	NA	16	NA	TRBJ2-1	CASSPSAGLSYNEQFF	TGCGCCAGCAGCCCGTCGGCGGGACTCTCCTACAATGAGCAGTTCTTC
TRBV15	NA	18	TRBD1	TRBJ2-1	CATSRRKIRDREYNEQFF	TGTGCCACCAGCAGACGCAAGATCCGGGACAGAGAATACAATGAGCAGTTCTTC